This T cell receptor beta chain originates from a study of neurological immune-mediated disorders. Broader study findings: Across subjects, expanded clones had no CDR3 amino acid sequences in common, pointing to private repertoires in all groups.

From 2 million PBMCs stored at -80 C, the unsorted libraries were generated. Over 200 million TCR-beta sequences, together covering 15-18 subjects, were produced by every individual sequencing run that was carried out. TCRdb passed the 5' RACE reads through MiXCR, listing each CDR3 protein once. The sample includes about 27,000 distinct CDR3 sequences, approximately 21% of them seen just once. This clonotype occurred many times. Its antigen is currently unknown. V was clipped by 6 bases and J by 3 bases; unmatched bases: 7. The CDR3 extends over 13 amino acids. Germline V gene data show CDR1 as SQVTM and CDR2 as ANQGSEA.

The clonotype comes from a woman in her sixties in good health. This chain joins TRBV29-1 and TRBJ2-7, with 8 nucleotides matching TRBD1. Sequencing was done on a sample of PBMCs. DNA for the CDR3: TGCAGCGTCTACCGACAGGGGAACTACGAGCAGTACTTC. Its translation: CSVYRQGNYEQYF.